This T cell receptor beta chain was identified in a study of T cells in localized non-small cell lung cancer. Study-wide results and limits: Clonality peaked in uninvolved adjacent lung rather than tumor.

For this clone: The target antigen is unknown.

The table came from immunoSEQ multiplex PCR; TCRdb's copy has only in-frame clones and leaves some out. The table lists about 14,000 clones, roughly 85% of them singletons. Per the germline V gene, CDR1 is MNHEY and CDR2 is SMNVEV (reference sequence). V lost 7 bases, J lost 0 bases, and 15 bases lay in between. CDR3 length: 16 residues. V is TRBV27 and J is TRBJ2-2, with TRBD1 as a possible D gene (5 bases). This clonotype was sampled from a woman aged 35-75 years with stage I lung adenocarcinoma. The sample here was peripheral blood, taken before any cancer treatment. The chain's CDR3 is CASNPIEGANTGELFF. The CDR3 DNA reads as TGTGCCAGCAACCCTATAGAAGGGGCGAACACCGGGGAGCTGTTTTTT.